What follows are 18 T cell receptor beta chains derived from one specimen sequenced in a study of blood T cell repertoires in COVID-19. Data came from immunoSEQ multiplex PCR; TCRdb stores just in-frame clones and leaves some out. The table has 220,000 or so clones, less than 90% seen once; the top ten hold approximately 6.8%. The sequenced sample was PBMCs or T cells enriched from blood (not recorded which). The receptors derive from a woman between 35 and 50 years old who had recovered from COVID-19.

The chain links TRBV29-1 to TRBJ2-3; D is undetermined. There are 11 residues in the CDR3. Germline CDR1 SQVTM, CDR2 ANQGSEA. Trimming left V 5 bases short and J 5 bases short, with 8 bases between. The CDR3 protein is CSVSYIDTQYF. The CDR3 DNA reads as TGCAGCGTTTCTTATATAGATACGCAGTATTTT.

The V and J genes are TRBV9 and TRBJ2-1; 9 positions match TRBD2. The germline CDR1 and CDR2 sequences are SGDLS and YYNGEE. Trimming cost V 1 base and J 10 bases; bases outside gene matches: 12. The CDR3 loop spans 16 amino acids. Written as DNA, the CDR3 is TGTGCCAGCAGCGTATCGGGCGGGAGGGCACTAGGGGAGCAGTTCTTC. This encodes CASSVSGGRALGEQFF. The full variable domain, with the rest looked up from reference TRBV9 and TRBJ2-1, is DSGVTQTPKHLITATGQRVTLRCSPRSGDLSVYWYQQSLDQGLQFLIQYYNGEERAKGNILERFSAQQFPDLHSELNLSSLELGDSALYFCASSVSGGRALGEQFFGPGTRLTVL.

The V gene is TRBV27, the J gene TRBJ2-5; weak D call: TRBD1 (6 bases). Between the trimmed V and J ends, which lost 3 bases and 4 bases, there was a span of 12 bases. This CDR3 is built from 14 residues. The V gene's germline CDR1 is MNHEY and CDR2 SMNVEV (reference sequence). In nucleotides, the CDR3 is TGTGCCAGCAGTTTCGGGCAGGGGAGAGAGACCCAGTACTTC. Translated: CASSFGQGRETQYF.

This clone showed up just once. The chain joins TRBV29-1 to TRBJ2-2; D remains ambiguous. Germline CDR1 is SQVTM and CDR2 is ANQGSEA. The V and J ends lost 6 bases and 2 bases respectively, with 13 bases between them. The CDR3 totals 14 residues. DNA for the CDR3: TGCAGCGTCAGAGGCCTAACCAACACCGGGGAGCTGTTTTTT. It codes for CSVRGLTNTGELFF.

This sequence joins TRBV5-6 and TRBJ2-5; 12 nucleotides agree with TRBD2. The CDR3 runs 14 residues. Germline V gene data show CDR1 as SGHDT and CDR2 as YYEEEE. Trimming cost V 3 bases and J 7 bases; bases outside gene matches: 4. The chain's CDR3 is CASSSQGLAGTQYF. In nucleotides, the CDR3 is TGTGCCAGCAGCTCTCAGGGACTAGCGGGGACCCAGTACTTC.

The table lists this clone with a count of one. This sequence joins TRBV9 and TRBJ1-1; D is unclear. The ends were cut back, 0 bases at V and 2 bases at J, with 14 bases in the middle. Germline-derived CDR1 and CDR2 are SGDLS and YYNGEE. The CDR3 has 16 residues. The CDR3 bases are TGTGCCAGCAGCGTAGAGGCAGACTTTTTAAACACTGAAGCTTTCTTT. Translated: CASSVEADFLNTEAFF.

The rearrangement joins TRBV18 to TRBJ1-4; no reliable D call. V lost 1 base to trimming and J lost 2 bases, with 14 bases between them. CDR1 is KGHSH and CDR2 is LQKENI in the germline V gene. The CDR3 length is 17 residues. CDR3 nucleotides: TGTGCCAGCTCACCACAGATTTCGCGGGAGACTAATGAAAAACTGTTTTTT. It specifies CASSPQISRETNEKLFF.

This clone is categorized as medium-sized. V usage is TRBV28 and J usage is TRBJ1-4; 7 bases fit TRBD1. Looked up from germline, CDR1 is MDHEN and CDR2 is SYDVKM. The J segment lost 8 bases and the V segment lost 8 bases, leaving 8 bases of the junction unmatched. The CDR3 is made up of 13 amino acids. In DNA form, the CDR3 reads TGTGCCAGCCTGGGACAGAATGGGGAAAAACTGTTTTTT. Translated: CASLGQNGEKLFF.

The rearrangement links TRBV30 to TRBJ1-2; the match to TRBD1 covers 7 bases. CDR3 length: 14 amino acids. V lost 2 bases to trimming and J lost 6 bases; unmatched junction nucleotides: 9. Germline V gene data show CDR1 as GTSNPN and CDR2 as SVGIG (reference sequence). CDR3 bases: TGTGCCTGGAGTAGGGACAGACACGATGATGGCTACACCTTC. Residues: CAWSRDRHDDGYTF.

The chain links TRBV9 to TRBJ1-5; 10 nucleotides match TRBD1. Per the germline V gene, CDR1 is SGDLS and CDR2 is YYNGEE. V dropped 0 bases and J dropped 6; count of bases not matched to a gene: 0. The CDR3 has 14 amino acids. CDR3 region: CASSVGTGGQPQHF. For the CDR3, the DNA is TGTGCCAGCAGCGTAGGGACAGGGGGTCAGCCCCAGCATTTT. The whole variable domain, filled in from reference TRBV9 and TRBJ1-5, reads DSGVTQTPKHLITATGQRVTLRCSPRSGDLSVYWYQQSLDQGLQFLIQYYNGEERAKGNILERFSAQQFPDLHSELNLSSLELGDSALYFCASSVGTGGQPQHFGDGTRLSIL.

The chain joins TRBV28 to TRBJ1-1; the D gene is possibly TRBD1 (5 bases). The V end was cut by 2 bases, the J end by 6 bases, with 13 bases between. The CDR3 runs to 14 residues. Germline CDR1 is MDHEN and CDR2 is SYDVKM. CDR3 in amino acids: CASSLMEGRPEAFF. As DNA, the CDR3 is TGTGCCAGCAGTTTAATGGAGGGGAGGCCTGAAGCTTTCTTT.

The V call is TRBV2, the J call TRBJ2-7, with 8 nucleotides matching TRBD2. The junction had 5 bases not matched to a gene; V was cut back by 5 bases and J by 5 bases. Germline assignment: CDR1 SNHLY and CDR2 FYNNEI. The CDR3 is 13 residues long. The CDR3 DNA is TGTGCCAGCAGTAGACTAGCGTCTAACGAGCAGTACGTC. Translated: CASSRLASNEQYV.

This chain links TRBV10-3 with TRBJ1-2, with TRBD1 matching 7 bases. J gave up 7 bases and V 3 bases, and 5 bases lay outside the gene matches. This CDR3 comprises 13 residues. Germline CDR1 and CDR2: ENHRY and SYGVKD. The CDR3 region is CAISESGGSGYTF. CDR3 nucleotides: TGTGCCATCAGTGAATCAGGGGGATCTGGCTACACCTTC.

The chain's CDR3 is CASLDRSANYGYTF. In DNA, the CDR3 is TGTGCCAGTCTAGACAGGTCCGCTAACTATGGCTACACCTTC. The V gene is TRBV2, the J gene TRBJ1-2, with D possibly being TRBD1 (6 bases). The CDR3 length is 14 residues. Germline V gene lookup returns CDR1 SNHLY and CDR2 FYNNEI. The V and J ends lost 9 bases and 0 bases respectively, with 14 bases between them.

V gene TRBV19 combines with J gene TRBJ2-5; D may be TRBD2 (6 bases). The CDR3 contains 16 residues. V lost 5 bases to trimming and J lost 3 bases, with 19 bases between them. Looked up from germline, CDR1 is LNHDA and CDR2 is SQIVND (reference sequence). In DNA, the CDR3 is TGTGCCAGTAGTTCTTCTTGGAGCGGGCCTAAAGAGACCCAGTACTTC. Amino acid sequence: CASSSSWSGPKETQYF.

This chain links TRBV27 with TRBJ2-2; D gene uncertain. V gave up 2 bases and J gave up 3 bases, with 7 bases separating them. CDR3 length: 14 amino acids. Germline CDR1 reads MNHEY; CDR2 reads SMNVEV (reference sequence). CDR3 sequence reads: CASSLTRDTGELFF. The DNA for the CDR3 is TGTGCCAGCAGTTTAACTCGGGACACCGGGGAGCTGTTTTTT.

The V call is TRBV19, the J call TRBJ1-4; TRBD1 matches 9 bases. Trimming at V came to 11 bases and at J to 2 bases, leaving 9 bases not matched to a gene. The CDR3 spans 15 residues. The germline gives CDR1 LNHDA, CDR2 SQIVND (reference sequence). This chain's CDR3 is CASNLQGATNEKLFF. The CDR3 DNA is TGTGCCTCCAACTTACAGGGGGCTACTAATGAAAAACTGTTTTTT.

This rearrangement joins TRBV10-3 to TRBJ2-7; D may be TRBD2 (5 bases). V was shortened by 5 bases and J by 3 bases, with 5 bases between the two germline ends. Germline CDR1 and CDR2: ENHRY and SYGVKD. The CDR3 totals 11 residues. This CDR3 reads CAISSGYEQYF. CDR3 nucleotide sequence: TGTGCCATCAGTAGCGGCTACGAGCAGTACTTC.